A single sample gave rise to the 32 T cell receptor beta chains below, sequenced in a study of cytomegalovirus exposure and HLA in healthy donors. The primer mix had 60 Vbeta and 13 Jbeta primers. This table comes from immunoSEQ multiplex PCR, and its TCRdb copy is limited to in-frame clones, with some not included. The table lists about 130,000 clones, around two thirds of them singletons. The specimen sequenced was PBMCs. The source of these receptors is a man between 18 and 35 years old in good health and CMV-seropositive.

The chain is built from TRBV2 and TRBJ2-1; a possible D gene is TRBD1 (5 bases). Trimming took off 5 bases at V and 6 bases at J, with 20 bases between the two ends. This CDR3 has 16 amino acids. Germline CDR1 reads SNHLY; CDR2 reads FYNNEI. Written as DNA, the CDR3 is TGTGCCAGCAGTTCGAATGTAGGGGCTGCTCTCAATGAGCAGTTCTTC. It translates to CASSSNVGAALNEQFF.

The chain carries TRBV4-3 and TRBJ2-1; 11 bases line up with TRBD2. Germline assignment: CDR1 LGHNA and CDR2 YSLEER. After removal of 1 base from V and 4 bases from J, the junction contained 0 bases not matched to a gene. The CDR3 is 15 residues long. Written as DNA, the CDR3 is TGCGCCAGCAGCCAAGGACTAGCGGGGTACAATGAGCAGTTCTTC. It specifies CASSQGLAGYNEQFF.

The chain recombines TRBV7-2 with TRBJ2-7, with a weak D call TRBD1 (5 bases). Germline V gene sequence: CDR1 SGHTA, CDR2 FQGNSA. The CDR3 length is 14 residues. Between the trimmed V and J ends, which lost 3 bases and 2 bases, there was a span of 11 bases. Here the CDR3 reads CASSFGLGAYEQYF. The CDR3 DNA reads TGTGCCAGCAGCTTTGGGCTAGGGGCCTACGAGCAGTACTTC.

The chain recombines TRBV4-2 with TRBJ2-7; 7 bases are shared with TRBD2. The J segment lost 5 bases and the V segment lost 3 bases, leaving 7 bases of the junction unmatched. CDR1 is LGHNA and CDR2 is YNFKEQ in the germline V gene. The CDR3 consists of 14 residues. CDR3 DNA: TGTGCCAGCAGCCAGGCTGGACTAGACCACGAGCAGTACTTC. Translating it yields CASSQAGLDHEQYF.

This clone was seen once. The chain carries TRBV4-2 and TRBJ2-7; 10 bases are a match to TRBD2. The germline CDR1 and CDR2 sequences are LGHNA and YNFKEQ. The CDR3 totals 14 residues. V lost 6 bases and J lost 4; bases outside the gene matches: 6. DNA of the CDR3: TGTGCCAGCAGGTGGACTAGCGGATCATACGAGCAGTACTTC. This encodes CASRWTSGSYEQYF.

The J gene is TRBJ2-5, the V gene TRBV7-3; TRBD2 aligns across 9 bases. V was clipped by 2 bases and J by 5 bases; unmatched bases: 3. Germline V gives CDR1 SGHTA, CDR2 FQGTGA. The CDR3 is made up of 14 amino acids. The CDR3 sequence: CASSLGGRGETQYF. DNA of the CDR3: TGTGCCAGCAGCTTAGGCGGGAGGGGGGAGACCCAGTACTTC.

This rearrangement joins TRBV30 to TRBJ1-1, with 8 nucleotides matching TRBD1. This CDR3 is 13 amino acids long. The V segment lost 4 bases and the J segment 1 base; nucleotides outside the gene matches: 2. The germline gives CDR1 GTSNPN, CDR2 SVGIG (reference sequence). The CDR3 nucleotides read TGTGCCTGGAATCAGGGGGCGAACACTGAAGCTTTCTTT. This translates into CAWNQGANTEAFF.

The chain is built from TRBV20-1 and TRBJ2-5; no clear D gene. The end of the DNA aligns better with TRBJ2-7, so the J call may be wrong. The CDR3 sequence is 11 residues long. CDR1 DFQATT and CDR2 SNEGSKA come from the germline V gene (reference sequence). The CDR3 reads CSASRIDEQYF. The CDR3 coding sequence is TGCAGTGCTAGCAGGATTGACGAGCAGTACTTC.

V gene TRBV5-1 combines with J gene TRBJ1-2; D is perhaps TRBD1 (5 bases). V lost 4 bases, J lost 2 bases, and 12 bases lay in between. This CDR3 is built from 14 residues. Per germline, CDR1 SGHRS and CDR2 YFSETQ. CDR3 bases: TGCGCCAGCAGCACAAGGGGTAAAAACTATGGCTACACCTTC. This gives the protein CASSTRGKNYGYTF.

The gene calls are TRBV18 and TRBJ1-1; 7 bases align to TRBD1. Germline trimming cut 3 bases from V and 1 base from J; bases unmatched to any gene: 5. Looked up from germline, CDR1 is KGHSH and CDR2 is LQKENI. CDR3 size: 15 residues. The CDR3 spells CASSPTGDGNTEAFF. CDR3 nucleotide sequence: TGTGCCAGCTCACCTACAGGGGATGGGAACACTGAAGCTTTCTTT.

This rearrangement joins TRBV6-5 to TRBJ1-4, with D unclear. The CDR3 covers 14 residues. V was pared by 4 bases and J by 9 bases, with 15 bases between. Germline CDR1 MNHEY, CDR2 SVGAGI. DNA for the CDR3: TGTGCCAGCAGTTCAACAGTAGGAAGCCAAAAACTGTTTTTT. This gives the protein CASSSTVGSQKLFF.

The chain joins TRBV7-2 to TRBJ1-5, with D hard to call. Germline lookup yields CDR1 SGHTA and CDR2 FQGNSA. V was shortened by 1 base and J by 6 bases, with 10 bases between the two germline ends. This CDR3 is built from 14 residues. CDR3 sequence (DNA): TGTGCCAGCAGCTTAGAAAATTGGGCTCAGCCCCAGCATTTT. Protein product: CASSLENWAQPQHF. Looking up the rest from reference TRBV7-2 and TRBJ1-5 gives the full variable domain: GAGVSQSPSNKVTEKGKDVELRCDPISGHTALYWYRQSLGQGLEFLIYFQGNSAPDKSGLPSDRFSAERTGGSVSTLTIQRTQQEDSAVYLCASSLENWAQPQHFGDGTRLSIL.

The genes are TRBV28 and TRBJ2-7, with 9 bases matching TRBD2. CDR1 and CDR2 (germline): MDHEN, SYDVKM. CDR3 length: 14 residues. The junction had 7 bases not matched to a gene; V was cut back by 10 bases and J by 0 bases. In DNA form, the CDR3 reads TGTGCCATCCTCAGAGCGGGAGGCTCCTACGAGCAGTACTTC. The encoded protein is CAILRAGGSYEQYF.

This rearrangement joins TRBV1 to TRBJ2-1; TRBD2, the table's D call, was not compared with the DNA. TRBV1 is given as a pseudogene. The CDR3 has 16 amino acids. DNA for the CDR3: TGCACCAGCAGCCAAGATAAACGGGAGGGCCTTAATGAGCAGTTCTTC. It specifies CTSSQDKREGLNEQFF.

The V call is TRBV2, the J call TRBJ2-1; TRBD2 agrees at 7 bases. The CDR3 length is 15 residues. J was trimmed by 7 bases and V by 2 bases; bases with no gene match: 8. Germline V gives CDR1 SNHLY, CDR2 FYNNEI. The CDR3 is CASSELAGVLNEQFF. CDR3 in DNA: TGTGCCAGCAGTGAACTGGCGGGGGTATTAAATGAGCAGTTCTTC. Using reference TRBV2 and TRBJ2-1 for the parts outside the CDR3, the full variable domain is EPEVTQTPSHQVTQMGQEVILRCVPISNHLYFYWYRQILGQKVEFLVSFYNNEISEKSEIFDDQFSVERPDGSNFTLKIRSTKLEDSAMYFCASSELAGVLNEQFFGPGTRLTVL.

Only a few counts were recorded for this clone. CDR3 sequence: CASRSGGRTEAFF. CDR3 coding DNA: TGTGCCAGCCGTTCTGGGGGCCGGACTGAAGCTTTCTTT. The V call is TRBV28, the J call TRBJ1-1; D is perhaps TRBD1 (6 bases). The V gene lost 8 bases and the J gene lost 5 bases, with 15 bases spanning the gap. The CDR3 has 13 residues. Germline V gene data show CDR1 as MDHEN and CDR2 as SYDVKM.

The rearrangement uses TRBV4-2 and TRBJ2-2; the match to TRBD2 covers 9 bases. Germline V lookup: CDR1 LGHNA, CDR2 YNFKEQ. The CDR3 totals 16 residues. Trimming took 5 bases from V and 3 from J; bases not matched to a gene: 7. CDR3 sequence: CASSSAAGGYTGELFF. The CDR3 DNA follows: TGTGCCAGCAGCAGTGCTGCGGGGGGGTACACCGGGGAGCTGTTTTTT.

The chain couples TRBV28 to TRBJ2-7; TRBD1 matches 8 bases. This CDR3 has 14 residues. J lost 2 bases, V lost 5 bases, and 5 bases had no gene match. From germline, CDR1 is MDHEN and CDR2 SYDVKM. For the CDR3, the DNA is TGTGCCAGCAGTCGATACAGGGGGACCTACGAGCAGTACTTC. Amino acids: CASSRYRGTYEQYF. The full variable domain, with the rest looked up from reference TRBV28 and TRBJ2-7, is DVKVTQSSRYLVKRTGEKVFLECVQDMDHENMFWYRQDPGLGLRLIYFSYDVKMKEKGDIPEGYSVSREKKERFSLILESASTNQTSMYLCASSRYRGTYEQYFGPGTRLTVT.

The chain has TRBV7-2 and TRBJ2-2; a possible D gene is TRBD2 (6 bases). In germline, CDR1 is SGHTA, CDR2 FQGNSA. Trimming pared 6 bases from V and 0 bases from J, leaving 11 bases between. This CDR3 spans 15 amino acids. CDR3 DNA: TGTGCCAGCAGTTCGGGACTGCCGAACACCGGGGAGCTGTTTTTT. This translates into CASSSGLPNTGELFF.

The rearrangement links TRBV7-8 to TRBJ1-1; TRBD1 aligns across 8 bases. J gave up 0 bases and V 10 bases, and 13 bases lay outside the gene matches. This CDR3 spans 16 amino acids. In germline, CDR1 is SGHVS, CDR2 FQNEAQ. CDR3 DNA: TGTGCCACCATGGAGCAGGGGGCAAACATGAACACTGAAGCTTTCTTT. Translating it yields CATMEQGANMNTEAFF.

The chain is built from TRBV28 and TRBJ1-5; D is unresolved. Trimming left V 6 bases short and J 3 bases short, with 9 bases between. The CDR3 loop spans 13 amino acids. CDR1 is MDHEN, CDR2 SYDVKM, per germline. DNA for the CDR3: TGTGCCAGCAGACGCAGATACAATCAGCCCCAGCATTTT. Its translation: CASRRRYNQPQHF. Supplemented by reference TRBV28 and TRBJ1-5, the full variable domain reads DVKVTQSSRYLVKRTGEKVFLECVQDMDHENMFWYRQDPGLGLRLIYFSYDVKMKEKGDIPEGYSVSREKKERFSLILESASTNQTSMYLCASRRRYNQPQHFGDGTRLSIL.

This clone has only a few counts. The CDR3, as DNA: TGTGCCAGCAGCCAGCCTGGGACAGGGGATGAAAAACTGTTTTTT. This translates into CASSQPGTGDEKLFF. The V gene is TRBV5-6, the J gene TRBJ1-4; TRBD1 aligns across 10 bases. V lost 4 bases to trimming and J lost 6 bases; unmatched junction nucleotides: 6. Germline lookup yields CDR1 SGHDT and CDR2 YYEEEE. The CDR3 is 15 amino acids.

The chain combines TRBV30 with TRBJ2-5; TRBD1 might be the D (5 bases). CDR3 length equals 13 residues. Trimming pared 2 bases from V and 2 bases from J, leaving 9 bases between. CDR1 is GTSNPN and CDR2 is SVGIG in the germline V gene (reference sequence). In DNA, the CDR3 is TGTGCCTGGAGTCGACAGCTACAAGAGACCCAGTACTTC. Translating it yields CAWSRQLQETQYF.

This clone was observed a handful of times. The V gene is TRBV5-4, the J gene TRBJ2-3; 7 nucleotides align to TRBD1. The CDR3 extends over 15 amino acids. The germline V gene encodes CDR1 SGHNT and CDR2 YYREEE (reference sequence). With V trimmed by 0 bases and J by 3 bases, 4 bases remained unmatched. The CDR3 coding sequence is TGTGCCAGCAGCTTGGCAGGGGGTCGGACAGATACGCAGTATTTT. This codes for CASSLAGGRTDTQYF.

The CDR3 coding sequence is TGCGCCAGCAGCGGCATGAACACTGAAGCTTTCTTT. This encodes CASSGMNTEAFF. This chain connects TRBV5-1 to TRBJ1-1; D is uncertain. The CDR3 extends over 12 amino acids. The germline V and J ends were trimmed by 4 bases and 0 bases, with 4 bases remaining between them. The germline V gene has CDR1 SGHRS and CDR2 YFSETQ.

The chain recombines TRBV5-4 with TRBJ2-5; 10 nucleotides match TRBD1. The CDR3 runs to 16 residues. The V gene end was trimmed by 3 bases and the J gene end by 4 bases; junction bases not matched to a gene: 9. The germline V gene encodes CDR1 SGHNT and CDR2 YYREEE (reference sequence). CDR3 in amino acids: CASSSDRGLGGETQYF. The CDR3 DNA follows: TGTGCCAGCAGCTCCGACAGGGGGCTAGGTGGAGAGACCCAGTACTTC.

The J gene is TRBJ2-7, the V gene TRBV5-1; D might be TRBD2 (5 bases). The length of the CDR3 is 17 residues. Looked up from germline, CDR1 is SGHRS and CDR2 is YFSETQ. The V gene lost 0 bases and the J gene lost 7 bases, with 23 bases spanning the gap. CDR3 loop: CASSLAFGDPLSGEQYF. Written as DNA, the CDR3 is TGCGCCAGCAGCTTGGCCTTCGGGGATCCCCTGTCGGGTGAGCAGTACTTC.

This clone was seen only a few times. The chain uses TRBV2 and TRBJ2-1; 7 bases agree with TRBD2. The CDR3 is 13 residues long. Unmatched junction bases numbered 3, after V lost 3 bases and J lost 7 bases. Germline CDR1 SNHLY, CDR2 FYNNEI. The CDR3 DNA reads as TGTGCCAGCAGTGAGGGCGGGGGAAATGAGCAGTTCTTC. Its protein is CASSEGGGNEQFF.

The V and J genes are TRBV5-1 and TRBJ1-2; TRBD1 aligns across 10 bases. The CDR3 runs to 15 residues. The germline V gene encodes CDR1 SGHRS and CDR2 YFSETQ. V lost 3 bases and J lost 3; bases outside the gene matches: 5. The CDR3 reads CASSWSGTGDYGYTF. CDR3 in DNA: TGCGCCAGCAGCTGGTCCGGGACAGGGGACTATGGCTACACCTTC.

The rearrangement joins TRBV6-5 to TRBJ2-7; 9 positions agree with TRBD1. The V and J ends lost 2 bases and 7 bases, in that order; junction bases with no gene match: 9. Germline V lookup: CDR1 MNHEY, CDR2 SVGAGI. The CDR3 runs 15 residues. Here the CDR3 reads CASSYENRGRGEQYF. The CDR3 coding sequence is TGTGCCAGCAGTTACGAGAACAGGGGGCGCGGTGAGCAGTACTTC.

J is TRBJ1-5 and V is TRBV7-9; D is possibly TRBD1 (6 bases). This CDR3 region has 14 residues. Trimming took off 8 bases at V and 2 bases at J, with 13 bases between the two ends. Germline-derived CDR1 and CDR2 are SEHNR and FQNEAQ (reference sequence). CDR3: CASVAGARNQPQHF. Written as DNA, the CDR3 is TGTGCCAGCGTGGCGGGGGCCCGCAATCAGCCCCAGCATTTT.

This clone has just a few counts. V and J are TRBV7-3 and TRBJ2-5; D is perhaps TRBD1 (5 bases). Trimming pared 2 bases from V and 5 bases from J, leaving 9 bases between. The CDR3 consists of 13 residues. Germline V gene data show CDR1 as SGHTA and CDR2 as FQGTGA. DNA of the CDR3: TGTGCCAGCAGCTTACAGGGATCGGAGACCCAGTACTTC. This codes for CASSLQGSETQYF.